In its sample, the clone carrying this T cell receptor beta chain ranks as large (0.1 to 1%). The CDR3 has 15 amino acids. V lost 4 bases, J lost 7 bases, and 12 bases stayed unmatched. Germline V gene lookup returns CDR1 SGDLS and CDR2 YYNGEE. Profiled with immunoSEQ multiplex PCR; TCRdb holds only in-frame clones, not every one. The sample yields approximately 9,500 clones, roughly 70% seen once. The data were obtained in a study of early stage breast cancer tumors. The clonotype originates from a person aged 45 to 59 with breast cancer. Sample: breast tumor tissue. The chain uses TRBV9 and TRBJ1-1; 8 bases agree with TRBD1. CDR3 loop: CASSSTGTGEDEAFF. The CDR3 DNA sequence: TGTGCCAGCAGCTCCACCGGGACAGGCGAAGATGAAGCTTTCTTT.